Listed here are 30 T cell receptor beta chains from one sample, sequenced in a study of T cells in Graves' hyperthyroidism and ophthalmopathy. There were TCR beta CDR3 regions amplified from RNA transcripts. The TCR CDR3 was amplified in a first-round RT-PCR using the HTBI primer set. Using its own MiXCR run on the multiplex PCR reads, TCRdb lists one record per CDR3 protein. The top ten hold roughly 15% of the sample, which has about 530,000 distinct CDR3 sequences, about 15% seen once. The sample taken for sequencing was blood. The receptors come from a woman younger than 35 with Graves' ophthalmopathy.

This clonotype was counted at least ten times. The chain has TRBV28 and TRBJ2-7; TRBD1 matches at 7 bases. With V trimmed by 2 bases and J by 2 bases, 15 bases remained unmatched. The CDR3 is 18 residues long. Germline V CDR1 and CDR2: MDHEN, SYDVKM. The CDR3 DNA follows: TGTGCCAGCAGTTTACCTACCTCGAAGGGGGCGCGTACCTACGAGCAGTACTTC. It translates to CASSLPTSKGARTYEQYF.

This clonotype was seen repeatedly, ten times or more. V usage is TRBV20-1 and J usage is TRBJ2-1, with 7 bases that match TRBD2. J gave up 0 bases and V 1 base, and 0 bases lay outside the gene matches. The CDR3 is 14 amino acids. The germline gives CDR1 DFQATT, CDR2 SNEGSKA (reference sequence). CDR3: CSARGTSSYNEQFF. CDR3 nucleotide sequence: TGCAGTGCTAGAGGGACTAGCTCCTACAATGAGCAGTTCTTC.

The rearrangement uses TRBV2 and TRBJ1-4, with TRBD1 as a possible D gene (5 bases). Germline CDR1 is SNHLY and CDR2 is FYNNEI. The CDR3 is 17 amino acids. Trimming took off 8 bases at V and 3 bases at J, with 22 bases between the two ends. The DNA of the CDR3 is TGTGCCAGCCTCCGGGACGGGGATGGAGTAGCTAATGAAAAACTGTTTTTT. It translates to CASLRDGDGVANEKLFF.

This clonotype showed up many times. V gene TRBV7-9 combines with J gene TRBJ2-7; D is ambiguous. Trimming stripped 3 bases from V and 7 bases from J, with 10 bases between. This CDR3 comprises 12 residues. The germline CDR1 and CDR2 sequences are SEHNR and FQNEAQ (reference sequence). The CDR3 is CASSLPLREQYF. CDR3 sequence (DNA): TGTGCCAGCAGCTTGCCCCTGAGGGAGCAGTACTTC.

This clonotype was observed many times. The chain joins TRBV28 to TRBJ2-7; D uncertain. The CDR3 is 14 residues long. Trimming removed 3 bases at V and 2 bases at J, with 11 bases between. From germline, CDR1 is MDHEN and CDR2 SYDVKM. In DNA form, the CDR3 reads TGTGCCAGCAGTTTTTTTCCAGGTCCCTACGAGCAGTACTTC. Amino acid sequence: CASSFFPGPYEQYF. Full variable domain (remainder filled in from reference TRBV28 and TRBJ2-7): DVKVTQSSRYLVKRTGEKVFLECVQDMDHENMFWYRQDPGLGLRLIYFSYDVKMKEKGDIPEGYSVSREKKERFSLILESASTNQTSMYLCASSFFPGPYEQYFGPGTRLTVT.

The sample holds many counts of this clonotype. This chain uses TRBV30 with TRBJ2-7; the match to TRBD1 covers 10 bases. CDR3 length: 15 amino acids. Looked up from germline, CDR1 is GTSNPN and CDR2 is SVGIG (reference sequence). The trim removed 2 bases at V and 5 bases at J, leaving 9 bases unmatched. The CDR3 loop is CAWSKSGDRGDEQYF. The CDR3 DNA is TGTGCCTGGAGTAAATCTGGGGACAGGGGCGACGAGCAGTACTTC.

Here the CDR3 reads CASSYLNLGQGARQYF. In nucleotides, the CDR3 is TGTGCCAGCAGTTACTTAAACCTGGGACAGGGGGCTCGGCAGTACTTC. The J gene is TRBJ2-7, the V gene TRBV6-2 or TRBV6-3, with 12 nucleotides matching TRBD1. CDR1 and CDR2 (germline): MNHEY, SVGEGT. The length of the CDR3 is 16 residues. Germline trimming cut 1 base from V and 9 bases from J; bases unmatched to any gene: 10.

The sample holds many counts of this clonotype. The gene calls are TRBV11-1 and TRBJ2-7; a possible D gene is TRBD1 (6 bases). This CDR3 is 12 amino acids long. Trimming removed 5 bases at V and 6 bases at J, with 11 bases between. Germline V gene sequence: CDR1 SGHAT, CDR2 FQDESV (reference sequence). The CDR3 bases are TGTGCCAGCAGCCTGGACAGCGTCGAGCAGTACTTC. Translation: CASSLDSVEQYF.

This chain uses TRBV6-1 with TRBJ2-2; 10 bases line up with TRBD1. CDR3 size: 15 residues. V shed 8 bases and J 5 bases; nucleotides not matched to a gene: 8. Germline loops: CDR1 MNHNS, CDR2 SASEGT. As DNA, the CDR3 is TGTGCCAGCGGGCCCGGGACAGGGGAGACCGGGGAGCTGTTTTTT. Protein sequence: CASGPGTGETGELFF.

This clonotype was counted ten times or more. The V gene is TRBV5-1, the J gene TRBJ1-2, with a tentative D call TRBD1 (5 bases). The V gene's germline CDR1 is SGHRS and CDR2 YFSETQ. V dropped 5 bases and J dropped 3 bases, with 14 bases sitting between them. The CDR3 extends over 14 amino acids. The CDR3, as DNA: TGCGCCAGCAGTTCCGGGGGAAAGGACTATGGCTACACCTTC. The encoded protein is CASSSGGKDYGYTF.

The CDR3 sequence is CASSLRPDRGYTF. DNA for the CDR3: TGTGCCAGCAGTCTACGGCCCGACCGGGGCTACACCTTC. V gene TRBV6-5 combines with J gene TRBJ1-2, with no clear D. The CDR3 length is 13 residues. V lost 5 bases to trimming and J lost 8 bases, with 15 bases between them. CDR1 and CDR2 (germline): MNHEY, SVGAGI.

In the case of this clonotype: A read error is likely, as this CDR3 ends without the conserved phenylalanine or tryptophan. This chain connects TRBV7-9 to TRBJ1-1; the match to TRBD1 covers 7 bases. Germline CDR1 is SEHNR and CDR2 is FQNEAQ (reference sequence). This CDR3 contains 13 residues. Trimming took 7 bases from V and 1 from J; bases not matched to a gene: 3. CDR3 residues: CASNRGGNTEAFV. DNA of the CDR3: TGTGCCAGCAACAGGGGCGGGAACACTGAAGCTTTCGTT.

This clonotype was counted ten times or more. The gene calls are TRBV7-3 and TRBJ1-1; D call uncertain. Trimming removed 1 base at V and 4 bases at J, with 10 bases between. Germline CDR1 is SGHTA and CDR2 is FQGTGA. The CDR3 has 14 residues. The CDR3, as DNA: TGTGCCAGCAGCTTAATCCCAGGACTCACTGAAGCTTTCTTT. It yields the protein CASSLIPGLTEAFF.

This clonotype was seen ten or more times. The CDR3 sequence: CASSLEVGGETQYF. The CDR3 region has the DNA TGTGCCAGCAGCTTAGAGGTCGGTGGGGAGACCCAGTACTTC. This chain uses TRBV7-3 with TRBJ2-5; D unclear. Germline loops: CDR1 SGHTA, CDR2 FQGTGA. The CDR3 is 14 amino acids. V lost 2 bases and J 5 bases, leaving 12 bases between the germline ends.

This clonotype was detected many times. The rearrangement joins TRBV11-2 to TRBJ2-3; 11 nucleotides align to TRBD1. The CDR3 is made up of 15 amino acids. Germline lookup yields CDR1 SGHAT and CDR2 FQNNGV. J lost 3 bases, V lost 4 bases, and 3 bases had no gene match. The CDR3 bases are TGTGCCAGCAGCTGGGACAGGGGGTTAACAGATACGCAGTATTTT. This gives the protein CASSWDRGLTDTQYF. Drawing the rest from reference TRBV11-2 and TRBJ2-3, the complete variable domain is EAGVAQSPRYKIIEKRQSVAFWCNPISGHATLYWYQQILGQGPKLLIQFQNNGVVDDSQLPKDRFSAERLKGVDSTLKIQPAKLEDSAVYLCASSWDRGLTDTQYFGPGTRLTVL.

The V and J genes are TRBV3-1 and TRBJ2-2, with TRBD1 identical over 10 bases. Germline CDR1 and CDR2: LGHDT and YNNKEL (reference sequence). The CDR3 length is 15 residues. Trimming at V came to 6 bases and at J to 6 bases, leaving 7 bases not matched to a gene. CDR3 loop: CASRIRQGAAGELFF. The DNA for the CDR3 is TGTGCCAGCAGGATAAGACAGGGGGCCGCCGGGGAGCTGTTTTTT.

This clonotype was seen at least ten times. This chain joins TRBV9 and TRBJ2-7, with D uncertain. CDR1 and CDR2 (germline): SGDLS, YYNGEE. V lost 2 bases and J lost 4, with 13 bases in between. This CDR3 region has 14 residues. The CDR3 reads CASSVGPGNYEQYF. The CDR3 DNA reads as TGTGCCAGCAGCGTCGGCCCAGGAAATTACGAGCAGTACTTC.

There are many counts of this clonotype. V and J are TRBV28 and TRBJ2-7; TRBD2 aligns across 8 bases. The CDR3 consists of 14 residues. V lost 6 bases and J lost 7; bases outside the gene matches: 11. The germline V gene encodes CDR1 MDHEN and CDR2 SYDVKM. The CDR3 sequence: CASSFAGRVEEQYF. CDR3 coding DNA: TGTGCCAGCAGCTTCGCCGGGAGGGTCGAAGAGCAGTACTTC.

This clonotype was seen ten or more times. This chain links TRBV11-3 with TRBJ2-5, with TRBD1 matching over 7 bases. J was trimmed by 1 base and V by 5 bases; bases with no gene match: 13. This CDR3 comprises 17 residues. In germline, CDR1 is SGHNT, CDR2 YENEEA. CDR3 sequence: CASSRGRQGLGQETQYF. The CDR3 nucleotides read TGTGCCAGCAGCCGAGGAAGACAGGGATTGGGCCAAGAGACCCAGTACTTC.

Only a few counts were recorded for this clonotype. The chain joins TRBV27 to TRBJ1-2; 8 bases are shared with TRBD1. Losses at the gene ends were 5 bases for V and 4 bases for J; bases not matched to a gene: 9. The germline V gene has CDR1 MNHEY and CDR2 SMNVEV (reference sequence). The CDR3 totals 15 residues. The CDR3 spells CASSTRDRPLYGYTF. The CDR3 DNA follows: TGTGCCAGCAGTACCCGGGACAGGCCCCTCTATGGCTACACCTTC.

The chain employs TRBV6-9 and TRBJ2-7; D is uncertain. CDR3 length: 15 amino acids. Trimming left V 8 bases short and J 3 bases short, with 20 bases between. Germline loops: CDR1 MNHGY, CDR2 SVAAGI. CDR3 residues: CASLLPRAGHYEQYF. The CDR3 DNA reads as TGTGCCAGCTTATTACCAAGAGCAGGCCACTACGAGCAGTACTTC.

This clonotype was seen ten or more times. The J gene is TRBJ2-7, the V gene TRBV7-2; 10 bases are shared with TRBD2. V gave up 2 bases and J gave up 4 bases; unmatched junction bases: 8. Per germline, CDR1 SGHTA and CDR2 FQGNSA. This CDR3 has 16 amino acids. The CDR3, as DNA: TGTGCCAGCAGCTTAAAAAATCTAGCGGGAGATTACGAGCAGTACTTC. Translation: CASSLKNLAGDYEQYF.

This clonotype appeared many times. The J gene is TRBJ2-3, the V gene TRBV7-3; TRBD2 agrees at 15 bases. Germline V gene sequence: CDR1 SGHTA, CDR2 FQGTGA. This CDR3 comprises 17 residues. The junction had 5 bases not matched to a gene; V was cut back by 5 bases and J by 2 bases. The CDR3, as DNA: TGTGCCAGCAGCGCCCGGACTAGCGGGGGGGACACAGATACGCAGTATTTT. This codes for CASSARTSGGDTDTQYF.

The J gene is TRBJ2-2, the V gene TRBV9; 7 bases are a match to TRBD1. The CDR3 loop spans 16 amino acids. V lost 4 bases and J lost 0; bases outside the gene matches: 6. Germline CDR1 reads SGDLS; CDR2 reads YYNGEE. CDR3 nucleotide sequence: TGTGCCAGCAGCACAACACAGGGGCCGAACACCGGGGAGCTGTTTTTT. It yields the protein CASSTTQGPNTGELFF.

A note on this clonotype: It may be a read error: a sequence one base away is much more abundant. CDR3 residues: CASSLSTGPGYTF. The CDR3 nucleotides read TGTGCCAGCAGTTTATCGACAGGGCCGGGCTACACCTTC. This rearrangement joins TRBV27 to TRBJ1-2; 7 bases are a match to TRBD1. The CDR3 is 13 residues long. CDR1 is MNHEY, CDR2 SMNVEV, per germline (reference sequence). V lost 0 bases and J lost 8; bases outside the gene matches: 3.

This clonotype was counted at least ten times. The V gene is TRBV7-2, the J gene TRBJ2-7, with a tentative D call TRBD2 (6 bases). This CDR3 region has 14 residues. Germline assignment: CDR1 SGHTA and CDR2 FQGNSA. Trimming stripped 2 bases from V and 5 bases from J, with 13 bases between. The CDR3 loop reads CASSLRWRGDEQYF. The CDR3 DNA sequence: TGTGCCAGCAGCTTAAGATGGCGGGGCGACGAGCAGTACTTC.

V gene TRBV7-8 combines with J gene TRBJ1-1; D remains ambiguous. Germline V gene data show CDR1 as SGHVS and CDR2 as FQNEAQ. V shed 4 bases and J shed 6 bases, with 15 bases lying between them. The CDR3 is 14 amino acids. CDR3 bases: TGTGCCAGCAGCTCAGGAGGGTTTCTCTCTGAAGCTTTCTTT. Encoded protein: CASSSGGFLSEAFF.

With regard to this clonotype: Since a much larger clone is just one base distant, this may be a read error. The genes are TRBV6-1 and TRBJ1-1; D might be TRBD1 (5 bases). The germline CDR1 and CDR2 sequences are MNHNS and SASEGT. This CDR3 contains 14 residues. The CDR3 loop reads CASSDGTANTKAFF. The CDR3 coding sequence is TGTGCCAGCAGTGACGGGACTGCGAACACTAAAGCTTTCTTT.

The sample holds many counts of this clonotype. The V gene is TRBV30, the J gene TRBJ2-7, with a possible D match to TRBD1 (6 bases). Trimming took 4 bases from V and 6 from J, leaving 13 bases between them. The germline gives CDR1 GTSNPN, CDR2 SVGIG (reference sequence). CDR3 length: 12 amino acids. The CDR3, as DNA: TGTGCCTGGAATCCAGGGGCCAGCGAGCAGTACTTC. Translating it yields CAWNPGASEQYF.

This clonotype was seen repeatedly, ten times or more. This rearrangement joins TRBV12-3 or TRBV12-4 to TRBJ1-1; no clear D. The CDR3 is 12 residues long. Trimming left V 6 bases short and J 5 bases short, with 10 bases between. CDR3 in DNA: TGTGCCAGCAGCTTTCGGAGAACTGAAGCTTTCTTT. Protein: CASSFRRTEAFF.